This T cell receptor beta chain was sequenced during a study of blood T cell repertoires in COVID-19. Study overall: Collection of acute and convalescent COVID-19 samples took place in the United States, Italy and Spain. T cells, B-cell-depleted T cells, or PBMCs provided the cDNA or gDNA that served as material.

Original methodology: Counts of nucleated cells, estimated from reference gene primer amplification, were obtained. Using immunoSEQ multiplex PCR, the repertoire was profiled, and TCRdb retains in-frame clones only, with some absent. V and J calls and clone size are given by that table; D and trimming were obtained from the DNA. The repertoire includes 190,000 or so clones, roughly nine tenths of them detected once, and 2.5% to 3% sits in the top ten. The CDR3 is made up of 12 amino acids. V was clipped by 1 base and J by 12 bases; unmatched bases: 5. Germline V lookup: CDR1 SQVTM, CDR2 ANQGSEA. The sample consisted of peripheral blood. The J gene is TRBJ2-1, the V gene TRBV29-1, with TRBD2 identical over 8 bases. This clonotype was sampled from a woman younger than 45 with active or convalescent COVID-19. CDR3 sequence (DNA): TGCAGCGTTGAAGGAGCGGGAGTCGGGCAGTTCTTC. Residues: CSVEGAGVGQFF.